This T cell receptor (beta chain) was sequenced during a study of T-cell memory formation after mild COVID-19. Whole-study context: TCR clusters largely stayed donor specific. Points from the study as a whole: Pre-infection memory harbored some responding clones, suggesting cross-reactive memory joined.

Constant-segment-primed 5'RACE gave TCR alpha and TCR beta cDNA libraries with sample barcodes and UMIs. MiXCR, run by TCRdb on the 5' RACE reads, gives a single entry per CDR3 protein. The data contain hundreds of thousands of distinct CDR3 sequences, roughly 21% of them singletons. Trimming at V came to 4 bases and at J to 5 bases, leaving 14 bases not matched to a gene. Germline lookup yields CDR1 DFQATT and CDR2 SNEGSKA (reference sequence). The CDR3 loop spans 18 amino acids. A word on this clonotype: What it binds is not known.

V and J are TRBV20-1 and TRBJ2-3, with TRBD2 matching 14 bases. Sample: PBMCs or a T cell subset sorted from them (not recorded which). This sequence was found in an adult woman who had mild COVID-19 (a few samples of this study predate the infection). Cell type and time point are not known. The CDR3 here is CSAIGTSGRGATGDTQYF. For the CDR3, the DNA is TGCAGTGCTATAGGGACTAGCGGGAGAGGGGCCACTGGAGATACGCAGTATTTT.